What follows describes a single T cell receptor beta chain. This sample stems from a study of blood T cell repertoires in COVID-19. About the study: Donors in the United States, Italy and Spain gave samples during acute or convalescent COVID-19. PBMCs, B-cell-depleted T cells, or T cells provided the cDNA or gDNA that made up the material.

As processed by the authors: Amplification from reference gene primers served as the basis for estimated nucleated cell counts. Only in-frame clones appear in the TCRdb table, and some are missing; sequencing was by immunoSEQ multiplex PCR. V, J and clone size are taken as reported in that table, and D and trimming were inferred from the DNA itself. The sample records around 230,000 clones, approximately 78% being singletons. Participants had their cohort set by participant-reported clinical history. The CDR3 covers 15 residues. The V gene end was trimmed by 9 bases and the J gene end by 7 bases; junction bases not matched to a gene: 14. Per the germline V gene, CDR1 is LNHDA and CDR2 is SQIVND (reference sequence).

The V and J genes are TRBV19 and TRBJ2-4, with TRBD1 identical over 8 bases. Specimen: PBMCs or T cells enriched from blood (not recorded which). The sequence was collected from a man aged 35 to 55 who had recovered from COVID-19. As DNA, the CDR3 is TGTGCCAGCCAACCCGGAGGACAGGGAACCAACATTCAGTACTTC. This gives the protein CASQPGGQGTNIQYF.